This T cell receptor (beta chain) was documented in a study of IL-17A CD8 T cells in psoriatic arthritis synovium. Regarding the research as a whole: The goal of the study was to characterize the phenotype, molecular profile and function of synovial IL-17A+CD8+ T cells in the pathogenesis of psoriatic arthritis.

The germline V gene provides CDR1 SGHRS and CDR2 YFSETQ. The CDR3 contains 16 residues, cysteine and phenylalanine counted. Just CDR3 DNA is preserved here, 48 bases in frame from base 1. V has 4 bases trimmed and J has 1 base trimmed; junction bases matching no gene number 8. On this clone itself: There is no known antigen for this receptor. One base away there is no much larger clone; base qualities are not given.

Study-level results and caveats: In a couple of patients, many Tc17 clones were found to be shared with the synovial Tc1 population, resulting in Morisita overlap indices above 0.75. Although over 4.5% of the repertoire was occupied by some individual clones, most synovial CD8+ subsets remained polyclonal. In psoriatic arthritis, TCRbeta sequencing revealed that synovial Tc17 cells were polyclonal, with a median clonality of approximately 0.08. Because no psoriatic arthritis synovial tissue samples were available, cells were taken from synovial fluid instead of synovial tissue. Only a few patients were covered by TCR sequencing, and this limited sample size was acknowledged by the authors.

DNA was extracted (Qiagen), and TCRbeta V-D-J rearrangements were subjected to bias-controlled amplification followed by high-throughput sequencing (immunoSEQ; Adaptive Biotech). Processing in the source paper ran as follows. The immunoSEQ Analyzer platform was used for sequence-level analysis of productive sequences. Clonality was calculated as 1 minus Pielou's evenness, with values ranging from 0 (highly polyclonal) to 1 (monoclonal). How much repertoires overlapped between subsets was quantified with the Morisita index, which goes from 0 (no similarity) to 1 (complete similarity). This is the immuneACCESS table as TCRdb keeps it, with only in-frame sequences that have V and J called. A part of the clones is gone; compared with another copy, unresolved V genes explain less than half, and the rest is unexplained. The DNA gave D and trimming, while V, J and clone size come from that table. In all, the sample holds about 1,300 clones, and about two thirds of those were seen once. The ten largest clonotypes hold 14% of the sample.

CD3+ T cells isolated by magnetic separation were stimulated with PMA and ionomycin for approximately 1.4 hours and then labeled using IL-17A and IFNgamma cytokine secretion assays. Synovial fluid effusions were aspirated from the actively inflamed joints of patients with psoriatic arthritis. For each patient, synovial fluid served as the source from which three memory CD8+ T cell populations were isolated by sorting: Tc1 cells (IL-17A-IFNgamma+), Tc17 cells (IL-17A+) and the bulk memory fraction, allowing their TCR repertoires to be compared. The psoriatic arthritis patients fulfilled the Classification of Psoriatic Arthritis Study Group (CASPAR) criteria. Cells secreting cytokines were also stained with a viability dye and with anti-CD3, CD8, CD14 and CD4 antibodies, then sorted on a BD FACSAria. TCRbeta sequencing was performed on sorted synovial fluid CD8+ T cell subsets from three patients with psoriatic arthritis. After isolation with Lymphoprep, synovial fluid mononuclear cells were cryopreserved in liquid nitrogen until use. The medium used for cryopreservation had 50% fetal calf serum and approximately 10% dimethyl sulfoxide.

The sequence links TRBV5-1 to TRBJ1-1, with 9 bases aligning to TRBD1. The origin of this receptor is a human donor with psoriatic arthritis. Sequenced input: IL-17A+ (IFN-gamma+/-) memory CD8+ T cells from synovial fluid. Taken with the paper, the label for cell subset or site translates to: IL-17A+IFNgamma+/- memory CD8+ (Tc17) cells. For the CDR3, the sequence is CASSPGTGYTNTEAFF. The nucleotides read TGCGCCAGCAGCCCCGGGACAGGGTATACGAACACTGAAGCTTTCTTT.